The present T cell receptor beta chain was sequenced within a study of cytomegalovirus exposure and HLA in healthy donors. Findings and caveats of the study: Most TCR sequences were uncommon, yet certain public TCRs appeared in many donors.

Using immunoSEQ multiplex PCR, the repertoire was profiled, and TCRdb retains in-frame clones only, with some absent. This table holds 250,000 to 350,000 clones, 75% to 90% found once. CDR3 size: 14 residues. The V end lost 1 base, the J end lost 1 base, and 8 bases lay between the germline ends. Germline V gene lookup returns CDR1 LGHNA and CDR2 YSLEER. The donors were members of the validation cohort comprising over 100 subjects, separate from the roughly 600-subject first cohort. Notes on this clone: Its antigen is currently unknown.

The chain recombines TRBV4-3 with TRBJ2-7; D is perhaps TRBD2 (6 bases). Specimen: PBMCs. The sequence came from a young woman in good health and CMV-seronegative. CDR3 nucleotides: TGCGCCAGCAGCCAAGGCGCGGGGTCCTACGAGCAGTACTTC. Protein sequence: CASSQGAGSYEQYF.